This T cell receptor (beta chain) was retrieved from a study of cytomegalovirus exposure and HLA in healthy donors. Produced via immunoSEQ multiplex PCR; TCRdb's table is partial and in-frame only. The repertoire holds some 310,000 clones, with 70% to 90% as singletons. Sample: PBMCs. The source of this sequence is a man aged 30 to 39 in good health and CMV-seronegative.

The chain's CDR3 is CASSITRTGTDTQYF. The DNA for the CDR3 is TGTGCCAGTAGTATTACAAGGACTGGCACAGATACGCAGTATTTT. The rearrangement joins TRBV19 to TRBJ2-3, with D possibly matching TRBD2 (5 bases). Trimming took off 3 bases at V and 1 base at J, with 11 bases between the two ends. This CDR3 has 15 amino acids. The germline gives CDR1 LNHDA, CDR2 SQIVND (reference sequence).